The clone carrying this T cell receptor (beta chain) was seen more than once but under ten times. Its antigen is not known. Germline values: CDR1 LNHDA, CDR2 SQIVND (reference sequence). Trimming pared 4 bases from V and 6 bases from J, leaving 9 bases between. The CDR3 runs 12 residues. The data stem from a study of T-cell memory formation after mild COVID-19. Study overall: Across donors, TCR clusters were largely donor specific.

Libraries for TCRalpha and TCRbeta carried sample barcodes and unique molecular identifiers via 5'RACE. TCRdb fed the 5' RACE reads into MiXCR, producing one record per CDR3 protein. The sample has 470,000 or so distinct CDR3 sequences, roughly 18% seen once. Study results and caveats: Day 15 to 85 contracting clones showed balanced CD4/CD8; later expanders leaned CD4+. Memory from before infection featured some responding clones, which suggests cross-reactive memory joined.

Input material: PBMCs or a T cell subset sorted from them (not recorded which). The sequence was obtained from an adult woman who had mild COVID-19 (a few samples of this study predate the infection). Cell type and time point are not known. The chain recombines TRBV19 with TRBJ1-1; D gene ambiguous. CDR3 region: CASSTRVAEAFF. CDR3 nucleotides: TGTGCCAGTAGTACTCGGGTGGCTGAAGCTTTCTTT.